This T cell receptor beta chain was sequenced for a study of cytomegalovirus exposure and HLA in healthy donors. Study-wide results and limits: It was shown in a later analysis that HLA-associated TCR beta chains were more clonally expanded than other, equally common chains.

The ends were cut back, 3 bases at V and 3 bases at J, with 13 bases in the middle. Germline CDR1 WNHNN, CDR2 SYGVQD (reference sequence). This CDR3 is 15 amino acids long. The PCR made use of 60 Vbeta and 13 Jbeta primers. Libraries were prepared by immunoSEQ multiplex PCR; TCRdb keeps only in-frame clonotypes and omits some of them. The sample has 150,000 to 200,000 clones; 77% are singletons. A word on this clone: Its antigen is currently unknown.

The source material was PBMCs. The V gene is TRBV10-1, the J gene TRBJ2-3; tentatively, D is TRBD1 (5 bases). The clonotype originates from a woman in her twenties or thirties in good health and CMV-seropositive. CDR3 loop: CASSDIGVRTDTQYF. CDR3 bases: TGCGCCAGCAGTGATATAGGGGTGAGGACAGATACGCAGTATTTT.